Below are 10 T cell receptor beta chains sequenced from a single sample in a study of cytomegalovirus exposure and HLA in healthy donors. The PCR was carried out with 60 Vbeta primers and 13 Jbeta primers. Generated by immunoSEQ multiplex PCR, the TCRdb table keeps only in-frame clones and is missing some. The sample lists about 78,000 clones, more than 75% seen once, with approximately 23% in the top ten. The sample consisted of PBMCs. All receptors derive from a woman aged 50 to 60 in good health and CMV-seropositive.

The gene calls are TRBV18 and TRBJ1-2, with D possibly matching TRBD1 (6 bases). Trimming removed 2 bases from V and 2 bases from J, with 12 bases in between. The CDR3 length is 15 residues. The germline V gene has CDR1 KGHSH and CDR2 LQKENI. CDR3 sequence (DNA): TGTGCCAGCTCACCATCCGGGGGGCTCAACTATGGCTACACCTTC. Protein: CASSPSGGLNYGYTF.

This rearrangement joins TRBV28 to TRBJ1-5; D is possibly TRBD1 (5 bases). Germline values: CDR1 MDHEN, CDR2 SYDVKM. The CDR3 runs 15 residues. V was pared by 6 bases and J by 2 bases, with 14 bases between. The CDR3 DNA follows: TGTGCCAGCAGCCGCCGGCAGGGCGGCAATCAGCCCCAGCATTTT. Translation gives CASSRRQGGNQPQHF.

The rearrangement joins TRBV7-2 to TRBJ1-1; D gene uncertain. The CDR3 has 11 amino acids. V was cut by 1 base and J by 11 bases, with 8 bases left in between. From germline, CDR1 is SGHTA and CDR2 FQGNSA. This CDR3 reads CASSLGGRAFF. The CDR3 coding sequence is TGTGCCAGCAGCTTAGGCGGGAGGGCTTTCTTT. The variable domain in full, with the rest retrieved from reference TRBV7-2 and TRBJ1-1, is GAGVSQSPSNKVTEKGKDVELRCDPISGHTALYWYRQSLGQGLEFLIYFQGNSAPDKSGLPSDRFSAERTGGSVSTLTIQRTQQEDSAVYLCASSLGGRAFFGQGTRLTVV.

The V gene is TRBV6-5, the J gene TRBJ1-6, with 9 bases aligning to TRBD1. CDR1 is MNHEY and CDR2 is SVGAGI in the germline V gene. J was trimmed by 9 bases and V by 5 bases; bases with no gene match: 5. This CDR3 is built from 14 residues. The CDR3 loop reads CASSPGQGPSPLHF. In DNA form, the CDR3 reads TGTGCCAGCAGTCCGGGACAGGGTCCTTCACCCCTCCACTTT.

The chain has TRBV5-1 and TRBJ2-1; 8 nucleotides match TRBD2. The CDR3 covers 17 residues. V shed 0 bases and J 3 bases; nucleotides not matched to a gene: 8. Germline V gene sequence: CDR1 SGHRS, CDR2 YFSETQ. CDR3 loop: CASSLEGLRGVYNEQFF. The DNA of the CDR3 is TGCGCCAGCAGCTTGGAAGGTCTGCGGGGGGTCTACAATGAGCAGTTCTTC.

This clone has just one count. The rearrangement uses TRBV9 and TRBJ1-5; 7 nucleotides agree with TRBD1. Per the germline V gene, CDR1 is SGDLS and CDR2 is YYNGEE. The CDR3 length is 14 residues. The trim removed 3 bases at V and 4 bases at J, leaving 4 bases unmatched. The CDR3 protein is CASSAGTANQPQHF. The DNA for the CDR3 is TGTGCCAGCAGCGCAGGGACAGCGAATCAGCCCCAGCATTTT.

This chain connects TRBV11-3 to TRBJ1-1, with 8 bases lining up with TRBD1. This CDR3 contains 16 residues. Germline CDR1 reads SGHNT; CDR2 reads YENEEA. The V gene end was trimmed by 0 bases and the J gene end by 4 bases; junction bases not matched to a gene: 7. This CDR3 is CASSLEVRTGSTEAFF. In DNA form, the CDR3 reads TGTGCCAGCAGCTTAGAAGTTAGGACAGGGAGCACTGAAGCTTTCTTT.

The rearrangement links TRBV7-9 to TRBJ2-1, with TRBD2 matching over 9 bases. Germline V gene data show CDR1 as SEHNR and CDR2 as FQNEAQ (reference sequence). This CDR3 is 14 amino acids long. Trimming took 2 bases from V and 8 from J; bases not matched to a gene: 4. The CDR3 nucleotides read TGTGCCAGCAGCTTAATAGCGGGAGTGGATGAGCAGTTCTTC. Amino acid sequence: CASSLIAGVDEQFF.

V usage is TRBV19 and J usage is TRBJ2-1, with 12 bases fitting TRBD1. The germline V gene has CDR1 LNHDA and CDR2 SQIVND (reference sequence). V shed 5 bases, J shed 8 bases, and the junction held 13 bases outside the gene matches. This CDR3 is 17 amino acids long. Written as DNA, the CDR3 is TGTGCCAGTAGTGCCAGGACCGGGACAGGGGGCGCCGATGAGCAGTTCTTC. Its translation is CASSARTGTGGADEQFF.

The chain links TRBV10-3 to TRBJ1-6; the D gene is possibly TRBD1 (5 bases). Germline lookup yields CDR1 ENHRY and CDR2 SYGVKD. The CDR3 runs to 13 residues. V was trimmed by 6 bases and J by 10 bases, leaving 13 bases between them. CDR3: CAIRGGWASPLHF. The CDR3 nucleotides read TGTGCCATCAGGGGGGGGTGGGCCTCACCCCTCCACTTT.